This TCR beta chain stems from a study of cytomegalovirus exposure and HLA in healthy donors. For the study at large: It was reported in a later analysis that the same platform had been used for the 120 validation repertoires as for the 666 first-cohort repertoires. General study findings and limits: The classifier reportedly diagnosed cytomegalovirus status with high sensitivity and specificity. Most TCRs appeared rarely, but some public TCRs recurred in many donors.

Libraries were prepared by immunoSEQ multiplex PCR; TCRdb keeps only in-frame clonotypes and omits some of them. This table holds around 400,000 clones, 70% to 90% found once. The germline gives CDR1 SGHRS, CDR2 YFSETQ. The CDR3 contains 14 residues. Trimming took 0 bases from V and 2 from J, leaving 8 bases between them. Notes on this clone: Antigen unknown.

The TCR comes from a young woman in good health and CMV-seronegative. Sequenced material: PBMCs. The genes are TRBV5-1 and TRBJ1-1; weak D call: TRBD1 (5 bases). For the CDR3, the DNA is TGCGCCAGCAGCTTGGAACAGGAAAACACTGAAGCTTTCTTT. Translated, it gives CASSLEQENTEAFF.